The 6 T cell receptor beta chains below were found in one sample sequenced in a study of shared clonotypes between healthy human individuals. The assay was immunoSEQ multiplex PCR, and TCRdb's table has in-frame clones only and misses some. Of some 2.1 million clones detected, roughly 94% appear once; the ten largest clones hold roughly 0.13%. Sequencing was carried out using naive CD4+ T cells sorted from blood. Sample subset: CD45RA+ positively selected. The receptors come from a man aged 18 to 35 in good health.

This clone was detected once. V is TRBV11-2 and J is TRBJ2-7; D not certain. This CDR3 contains 12 residues. The germline gives CDR1 SGHAT, CDR2 FQNNGV. The V and J ends lost 0 bases and 4 bases respectively, with 4 bases between them. CDR3 bases: TGTGCCAGCAGCTTAGATCAATACGAGCAGTACTTC. This encodes CASSLDQYEQYF. Combining the CDR3 with reference TRBV11-2 and TRBJ2-7 gives the whole variable domain EAGVAQSPRYKIIEKRQSVAFWCNPISGHATLYWYQQILGQGPKLLIQFQNNGVVDDSQLPKDRFSAERLKGVDSTLKIQPAKLEDSAVYLCASSLDQYEQYFGPGTRLTVT.

V and J are TRBV9 and TRBJ1-6; D not certain. The CDR3 is 17 amino acids. CDR1 and CDR2 (germline): SGDLS, YYNGEE. Trimming cost V 6 bases and J 0 bases, with 16 bases left between them. The DNA of the CDR3 is TGTGCCAGCACCCCAATGAAGAGGTCCTCCTATAATTCACCCCTCCACTTT. This translates into CASTPMKRSSYNSPLHF. Full variable domain (missing parts from reference TRBV9 and TRBJ1-6): DSGVTQTPKHLITATGQRVTLRCSPRSGDLSVYWYQQSLDQGLQFLIQYYNGEERAKGNILERFSAQQFPDLHSELNLSSLELGDSALYFCASTPMKRSSYNSPLHFGNGTRLTVT.

The chain links TRBV29-1 to TRBJ1-5, with TRBD1 matching 7 bases. The CDR3 totals 13 residues. From germline, CDR1 is SQVTM and CDR2 ANQGSEA. V shed 8 bases and J 0 bases; nucleotides not matched to a gene: 4. For the CDR3, the DNA is TGCAGCTTCCGACAGGGTAGCAATCAGCCCCAGCATTTT. Its translation is CSFRQGSNQPQHF.

The rearrangement links TRBV7-9 to TRBJ2-7; D is ambiguous. The CDR3 spans 13 residues. The germline CDR1 and CDR2 sequences are SEHNR and FQNEAQ (reference sequence). Trimming removed 5 bases from V and 7 bases from J, with 15 bases in between. Here the CDR3 reads CASSAGSMGEQYF. The CDR3 DNA reads TGTGCCAGCAGCGCCGGGTCAATGGGGGAGCAGTACTTC. The full variable domain, rest sourced from reference TRBV7-9 and TRBJ2-7, is DTGVSQNPRHKITKRGQNVTFRCDPISEHNRLYWYRQTLGQGPEFLTYFQNEAQLEKSRLLSDRFSAERPKGSFSTLEIQRTEQGDSAMYLCASSAGSMGEQYFGPGTRLTVT.

This chain links TRBV11-2 with TRBJ2-7, with D possibly being TRBD1 or TRBD2 (5 bases each). The germline V gene has CDR1 SGHAT and CDR2 FQNNGV. The CDR3 covers 16 residues. The V end was cut by 4 bases, the J end by 0 bases, with 16 bases between. In DNA form, the CDR3 reads TGTGCCAGCAGCTCCGGGGCATACAAGAGCTCCTACGAGCAGTACTTC. Translated, it gives CASSSGAYKSSYEQYF.

The chain employs TRBV29-1 and TRBJ1-2; D call uncertain. With 4 bases removed from V and 4 bases from J, the gap between germline ends came to 25 bases. The CDR3 totals 17 residues. Germline CDR1 SQVTM, CDR2 ANQGSEA. The DNA for the CDR3 is TGCAGCGTTGTTCGTACCGCACCCGCCACGGCGCCCTATGGCTACACCTTC. Translated: CSVVRTAPATAPYGYTF.